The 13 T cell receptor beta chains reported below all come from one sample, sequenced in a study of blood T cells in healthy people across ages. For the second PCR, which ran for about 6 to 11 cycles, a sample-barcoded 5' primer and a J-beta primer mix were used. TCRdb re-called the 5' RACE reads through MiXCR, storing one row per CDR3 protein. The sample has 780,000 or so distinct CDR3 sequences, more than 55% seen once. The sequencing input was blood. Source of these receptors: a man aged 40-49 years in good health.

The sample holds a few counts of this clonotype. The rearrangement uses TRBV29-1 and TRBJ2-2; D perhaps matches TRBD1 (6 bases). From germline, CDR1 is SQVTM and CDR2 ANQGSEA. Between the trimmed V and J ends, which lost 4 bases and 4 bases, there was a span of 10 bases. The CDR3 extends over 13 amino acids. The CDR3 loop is CSVGGQSTGELFF. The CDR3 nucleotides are TGCAGCGTTGGCGGACAGTCCACCGGGGAGCTGTTTTTT.

In DNA, the CDR3 is TGTGCCAGCAGCTTACTAGCGGAGTGGGGGAATACGCAGTATTTT. Amino acid sequence: CASSLLAEWGNTQYF. The rearrangement joins TRBV28 to TRBJ2-3; the match to TRBD2 covers 8 bases. V lost 6 bases and J lost 7; bases outside the gene matches: 12. The germline CDR1 and CDR2 sequences are MDHEN and SYDVKM. CDR3 length: 15 residues. Drawing the rest from reference TRBV28 and TRBJ2-3, the complete variable domain is DVKVTQSSRYLVKRTGEKVFLECVQDMDHENMFWYRQDPGLGLRLIYFSYDVKMKEKGDIPEGYSVSREKKERFSLILESASTNQTSMYLCASSLLAEWGNTQYFGPGTRLTVL.

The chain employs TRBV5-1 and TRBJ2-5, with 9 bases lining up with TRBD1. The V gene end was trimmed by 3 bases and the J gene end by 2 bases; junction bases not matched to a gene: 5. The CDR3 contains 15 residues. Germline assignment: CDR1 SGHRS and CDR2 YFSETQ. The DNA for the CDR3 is TGCGCCAGCAGCTCGACACAGGGGGCGCAAGAGACCCAGTACTTC. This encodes CASSSTQGAQETQYF.

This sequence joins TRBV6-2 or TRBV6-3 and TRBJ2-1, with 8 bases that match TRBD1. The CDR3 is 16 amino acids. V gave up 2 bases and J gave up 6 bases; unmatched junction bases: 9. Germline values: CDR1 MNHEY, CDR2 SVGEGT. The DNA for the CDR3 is TGTGCCAGCAGTTACGGGTTCAGGGGGCCGGGCAATGAGCAGTTCTTC. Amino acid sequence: CASSYGFRGPGNEQFF.

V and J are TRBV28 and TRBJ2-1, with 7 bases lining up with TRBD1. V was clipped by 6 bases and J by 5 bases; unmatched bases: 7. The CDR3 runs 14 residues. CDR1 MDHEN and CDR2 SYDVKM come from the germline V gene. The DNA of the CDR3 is TGTGCCAGCAGATTCGGGACAGAGAACAATGAGCAGTTCTTC. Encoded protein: CASRFGTENNEQFF.

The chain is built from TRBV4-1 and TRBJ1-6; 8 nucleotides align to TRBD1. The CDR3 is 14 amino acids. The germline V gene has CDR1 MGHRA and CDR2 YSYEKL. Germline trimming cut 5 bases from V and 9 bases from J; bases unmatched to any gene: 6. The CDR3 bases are TGCGCCAGCAGCATCAACAGGGGGACTTCACCCCTCCACTTT. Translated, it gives CASSINRGTSPLHF.

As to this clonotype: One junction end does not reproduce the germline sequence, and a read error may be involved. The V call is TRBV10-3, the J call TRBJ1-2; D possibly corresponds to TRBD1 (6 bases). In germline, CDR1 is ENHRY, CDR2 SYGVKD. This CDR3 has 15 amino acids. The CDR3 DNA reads TGTGCCATGGCTGACAAACAGGGAGCTAACCATGGCTACACCTTC. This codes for CAMADKQGANHGYTF.

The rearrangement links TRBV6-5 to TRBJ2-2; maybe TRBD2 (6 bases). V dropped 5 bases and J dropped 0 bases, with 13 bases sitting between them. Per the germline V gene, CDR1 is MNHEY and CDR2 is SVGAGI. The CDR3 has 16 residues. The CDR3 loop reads CASSPPLAANTGELFF. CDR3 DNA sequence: TGTGCCAGCAGTCCACCACTAGCCGCGAACACCGGGGAGCTGTTTTTT.

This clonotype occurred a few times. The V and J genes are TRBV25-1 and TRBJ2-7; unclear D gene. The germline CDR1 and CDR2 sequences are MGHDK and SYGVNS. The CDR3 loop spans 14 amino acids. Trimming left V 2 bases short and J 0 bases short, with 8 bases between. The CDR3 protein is CASSEAGSSYEQYF. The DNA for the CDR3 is TGTGCCAGCAGTGAAGCAGGTAGCTCCTACGAGCAGTACTTC.

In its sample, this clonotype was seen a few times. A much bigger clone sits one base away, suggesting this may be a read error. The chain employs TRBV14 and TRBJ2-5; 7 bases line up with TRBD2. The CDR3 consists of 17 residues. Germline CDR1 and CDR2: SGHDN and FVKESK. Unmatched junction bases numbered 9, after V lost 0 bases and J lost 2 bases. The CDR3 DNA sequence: TGTGCCAGCAGCCAAGATTTCAATGGGAGGGGACAAGAGACCCAGTACTTC. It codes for CASSQDFNGRGQETQYF.

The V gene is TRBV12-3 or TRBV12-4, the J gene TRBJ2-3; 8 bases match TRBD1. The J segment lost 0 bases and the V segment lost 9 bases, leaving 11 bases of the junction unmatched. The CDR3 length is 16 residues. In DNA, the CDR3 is TGTGCCAGTTCTAACCCAGGGGGCCAAAGCACAGATACGCAGTATTTT. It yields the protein CASSNPGGQSTDTQYF.

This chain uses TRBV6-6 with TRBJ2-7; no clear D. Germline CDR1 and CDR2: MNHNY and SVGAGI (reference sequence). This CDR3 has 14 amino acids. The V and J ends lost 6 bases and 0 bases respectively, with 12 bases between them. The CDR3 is CASSRYKPSYEQYF. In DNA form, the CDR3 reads TGTGCCAGCAGCCGCTATAAACCCTCCTACGAGCAGTACTTC.

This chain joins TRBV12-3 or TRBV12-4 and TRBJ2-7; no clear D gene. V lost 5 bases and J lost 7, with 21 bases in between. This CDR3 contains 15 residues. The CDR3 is CASSPVLKINNEQYF. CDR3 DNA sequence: TGTGCCAGCAGTCCTGTACTAAAGATTAACAATGAGCAGTACTTC.